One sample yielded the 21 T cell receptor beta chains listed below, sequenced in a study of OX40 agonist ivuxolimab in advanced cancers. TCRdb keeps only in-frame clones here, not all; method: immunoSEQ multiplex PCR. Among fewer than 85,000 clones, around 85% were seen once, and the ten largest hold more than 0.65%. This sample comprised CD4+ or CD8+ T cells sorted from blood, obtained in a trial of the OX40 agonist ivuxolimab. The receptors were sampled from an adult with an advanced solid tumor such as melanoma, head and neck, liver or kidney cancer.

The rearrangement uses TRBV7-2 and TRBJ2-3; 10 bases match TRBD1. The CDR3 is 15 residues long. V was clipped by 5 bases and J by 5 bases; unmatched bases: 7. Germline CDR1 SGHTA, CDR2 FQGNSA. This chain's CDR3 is CASSPPGQGRDTQYF. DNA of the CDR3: TGTGCCAGCAGCCCTCCGGGACAGGGGCGAGATACGCAGTATTTT.

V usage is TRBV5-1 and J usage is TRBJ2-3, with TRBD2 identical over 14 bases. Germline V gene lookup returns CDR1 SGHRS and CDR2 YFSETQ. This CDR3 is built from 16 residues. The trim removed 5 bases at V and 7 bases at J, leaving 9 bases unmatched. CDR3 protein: CASSPRGTSGSNTQYF. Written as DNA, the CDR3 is TGCGCCAGCAGTCCCCGGGGGACTAGCGGGAGTAATACGCAGTATTTT.

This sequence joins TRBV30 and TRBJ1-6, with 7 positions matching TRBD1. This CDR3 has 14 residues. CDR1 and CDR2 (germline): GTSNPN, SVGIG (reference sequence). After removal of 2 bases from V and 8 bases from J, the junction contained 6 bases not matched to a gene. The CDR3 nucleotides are TGTGCCTGGAGTACAGGGGTCTACGATTCACCCCTCCACTTT. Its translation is CAWSTGVYDSPLHF.

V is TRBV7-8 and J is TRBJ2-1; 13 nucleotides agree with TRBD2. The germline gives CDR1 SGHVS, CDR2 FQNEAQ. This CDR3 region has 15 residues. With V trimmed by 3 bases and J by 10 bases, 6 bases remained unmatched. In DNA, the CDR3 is TGTGCCAGCAGCTTGACTAGCGGGGGGTTTCGGGAGCAGTTCTTC. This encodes CASSLTSGGFREQFF.

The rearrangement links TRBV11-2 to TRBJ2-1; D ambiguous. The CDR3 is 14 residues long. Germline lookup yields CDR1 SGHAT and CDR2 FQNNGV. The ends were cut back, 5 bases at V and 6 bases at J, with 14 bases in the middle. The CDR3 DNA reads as TGTGCCAGCAGCCTAGGCTTCAGCCTCAATGAGCAGTTCTTC. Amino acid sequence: CASSLGFSLNEQFF. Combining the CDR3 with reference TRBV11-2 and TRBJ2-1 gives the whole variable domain EAGVAQSPRYKIIEKRQSVAFWCNPISGHATLYWYQQILGQGPKLLIQFQNNGVVDDSQLPKDRFSAERLKGVDSTLKIQPAKLEDSAVYLCASSLGFSLNEQFFGPGTRLTVL.

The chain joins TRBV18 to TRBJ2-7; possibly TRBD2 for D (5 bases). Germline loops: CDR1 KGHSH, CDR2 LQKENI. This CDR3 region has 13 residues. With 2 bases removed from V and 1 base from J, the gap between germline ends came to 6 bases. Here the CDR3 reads CASSPGGSYEQYF. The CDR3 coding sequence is TGTGCCAGCTCACCAGGAGGATCCTACGAGCAGTACTTC.

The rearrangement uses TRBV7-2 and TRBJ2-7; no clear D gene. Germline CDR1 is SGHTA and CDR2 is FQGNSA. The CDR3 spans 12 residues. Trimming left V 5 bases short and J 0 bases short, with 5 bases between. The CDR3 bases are TGTGCCAGCAGCGGAAGCTCCTACGAGCAGTACTTC. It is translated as CASSGSSYEQYF.

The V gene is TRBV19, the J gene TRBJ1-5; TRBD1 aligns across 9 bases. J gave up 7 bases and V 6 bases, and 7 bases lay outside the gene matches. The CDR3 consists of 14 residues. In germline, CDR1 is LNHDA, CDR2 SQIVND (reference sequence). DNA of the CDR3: TGTGCCAGTAGCCCGACAGGGGGAGGGCAGCCCCAGCATTTT. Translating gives CASSPTGGGQPQHF.

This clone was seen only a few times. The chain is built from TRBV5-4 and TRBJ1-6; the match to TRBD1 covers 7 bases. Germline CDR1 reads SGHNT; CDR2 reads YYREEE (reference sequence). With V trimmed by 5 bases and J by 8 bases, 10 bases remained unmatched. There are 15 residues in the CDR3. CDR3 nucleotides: TGTGCCAGCAGAAGTGGAACAGGGGAGTATTCACCCCTCCACTTT. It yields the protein CASRSGTGEYSPLHF.

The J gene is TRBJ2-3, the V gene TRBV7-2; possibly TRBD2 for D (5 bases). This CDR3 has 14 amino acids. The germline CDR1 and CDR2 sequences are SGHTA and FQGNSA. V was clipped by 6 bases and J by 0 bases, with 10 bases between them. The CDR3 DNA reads TGTGCCAGCAGTTCCGGACTGAGCACAGATACGCAGTATTTT. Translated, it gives CASSSGLSTDTQYF.

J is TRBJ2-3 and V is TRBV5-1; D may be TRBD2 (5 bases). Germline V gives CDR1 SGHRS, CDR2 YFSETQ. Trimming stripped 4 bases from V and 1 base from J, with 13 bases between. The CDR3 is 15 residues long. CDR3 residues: CASSPRNGGTDTQYF. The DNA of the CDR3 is TGCGCCAGCAGCCCACGGAACGGGGGCACAGATACGCAGTATTTT.

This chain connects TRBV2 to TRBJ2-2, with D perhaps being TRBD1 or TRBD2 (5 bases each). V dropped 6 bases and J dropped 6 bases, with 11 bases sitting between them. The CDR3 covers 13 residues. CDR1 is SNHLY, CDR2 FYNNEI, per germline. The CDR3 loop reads CASRGTVAGELFF. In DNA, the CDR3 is TGTGCCAGCAGAGGGACCGTGGCCGGGGAGCTGTTTTTT.

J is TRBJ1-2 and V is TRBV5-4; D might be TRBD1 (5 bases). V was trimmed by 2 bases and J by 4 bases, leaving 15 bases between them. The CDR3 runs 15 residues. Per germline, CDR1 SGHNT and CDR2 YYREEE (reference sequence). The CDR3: CASSLGREGRYGYTF. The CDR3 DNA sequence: TGTGCCAGCAGCTTAGGCAGGGAGGGTCGCTATGGCTACACCTTC. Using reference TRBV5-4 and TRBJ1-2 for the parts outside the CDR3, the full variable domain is ETGVTQSPTHLIKTRGQQVTLRCSSQSGHNTVSWYQQALGQGPQFIFQYYREEENGRGNFPPRFSGLQFPNYSSELNVNALELDDSALYLCASSLGREGRYGYTFGSGTRLTVV.

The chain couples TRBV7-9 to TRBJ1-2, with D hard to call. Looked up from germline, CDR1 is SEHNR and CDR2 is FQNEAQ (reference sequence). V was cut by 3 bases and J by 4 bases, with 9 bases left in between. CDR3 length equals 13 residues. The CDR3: CASSFTEGYGYTF. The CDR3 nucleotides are TGTGCCAGCAGCTTCACAGAAGGCTATGGCTACACCTTC.

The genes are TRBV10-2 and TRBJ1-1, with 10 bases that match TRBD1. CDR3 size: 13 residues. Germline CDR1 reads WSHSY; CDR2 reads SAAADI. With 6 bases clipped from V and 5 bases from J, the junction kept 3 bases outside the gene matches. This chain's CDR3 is CASSRTGGTEAFF. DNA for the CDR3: TGCGCCAGCAGCAGGACAGGGGGGACTGAAGCTTTCTTT.

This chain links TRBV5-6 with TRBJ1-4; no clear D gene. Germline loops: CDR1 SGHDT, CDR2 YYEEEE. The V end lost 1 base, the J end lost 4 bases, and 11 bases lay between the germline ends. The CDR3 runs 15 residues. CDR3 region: CASSLSVIYNEKLFF. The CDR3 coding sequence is TGTGCCAGCAGCTTGTCAGTCATTTATAATGAAAAACTGTTTTTT.

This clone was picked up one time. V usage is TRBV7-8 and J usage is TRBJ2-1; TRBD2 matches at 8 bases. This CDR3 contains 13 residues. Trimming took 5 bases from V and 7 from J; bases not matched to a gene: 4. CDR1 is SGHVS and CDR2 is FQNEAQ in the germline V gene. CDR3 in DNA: TGTGCCAGCAGCGCGGGACTAGAGAATGAGCAGTTCTTC. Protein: CASSAGLENEQFF.

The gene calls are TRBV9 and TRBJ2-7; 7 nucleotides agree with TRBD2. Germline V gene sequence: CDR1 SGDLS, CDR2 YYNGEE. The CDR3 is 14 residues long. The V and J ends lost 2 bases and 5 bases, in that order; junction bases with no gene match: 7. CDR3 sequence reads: CASSVGGGPHEQYF. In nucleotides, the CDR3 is TGTGCCAGCAGCGTGGGGGGAGGGCCCCACGAGCAGTACTTC.

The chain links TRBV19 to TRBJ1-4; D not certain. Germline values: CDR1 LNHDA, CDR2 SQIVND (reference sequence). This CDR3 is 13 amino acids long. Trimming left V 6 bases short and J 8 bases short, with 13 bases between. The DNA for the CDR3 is TGTGCCAGTAGCTTCTCCGTGGAAGAAAAACTGTTTTTT. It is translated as CASSFSVEEKLFF.

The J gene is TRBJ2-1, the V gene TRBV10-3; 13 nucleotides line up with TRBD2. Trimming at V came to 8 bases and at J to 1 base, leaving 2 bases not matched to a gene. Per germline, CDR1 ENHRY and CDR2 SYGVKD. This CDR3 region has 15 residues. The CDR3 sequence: CAIGTSGTSYNEQFF. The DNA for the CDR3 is TGTGCCATCGGGACTAGCGGGACATCCTACAATGAGCAGTTCTTC.

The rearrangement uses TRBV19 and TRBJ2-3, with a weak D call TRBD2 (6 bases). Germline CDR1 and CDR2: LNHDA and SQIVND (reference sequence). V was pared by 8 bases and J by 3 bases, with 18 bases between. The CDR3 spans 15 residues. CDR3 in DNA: TGTGCCAGTCAAAAGGAGGTCCGGGGGACAGATACGCAGTATTTT. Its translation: CASQKEVRGTDTQYF. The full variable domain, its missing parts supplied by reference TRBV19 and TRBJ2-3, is DGGITQSPKYLFRKEGQNVTLSCEQNLNHDAMYWYRQDPGQGLRLIYYSQIVNDFQKGDIAEGYSVSREKKESFPLTVTSAQKNPTAFYLCASQKEVRGTDTQYFGPGTRLTVL.